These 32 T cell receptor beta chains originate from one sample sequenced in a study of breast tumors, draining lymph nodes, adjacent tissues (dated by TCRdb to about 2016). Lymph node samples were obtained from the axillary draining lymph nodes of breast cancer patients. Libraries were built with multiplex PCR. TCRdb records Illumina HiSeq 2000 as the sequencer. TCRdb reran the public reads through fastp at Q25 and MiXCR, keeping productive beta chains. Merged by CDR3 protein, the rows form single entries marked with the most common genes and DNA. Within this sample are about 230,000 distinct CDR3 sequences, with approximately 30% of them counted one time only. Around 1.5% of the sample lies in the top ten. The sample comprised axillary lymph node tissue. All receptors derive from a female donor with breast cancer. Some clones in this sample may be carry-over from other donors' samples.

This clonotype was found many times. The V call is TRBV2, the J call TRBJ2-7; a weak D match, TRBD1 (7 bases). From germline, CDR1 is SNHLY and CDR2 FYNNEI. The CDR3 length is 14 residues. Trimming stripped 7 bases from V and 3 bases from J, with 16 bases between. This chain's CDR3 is CASTPRGVNYEQYF. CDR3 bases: TGTGCCAGCACCCCCAGGGGGGTGAACTACGAGCAGTACTTC. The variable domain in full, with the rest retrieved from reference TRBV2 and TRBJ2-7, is EPEVTQTPSHQVTQMGQEVILRCVPISNHLYFYWYRQILGQKVEFLVSFYNNEISEKSEIFDDQFSVERPDGSNFTLKIRSTKLEDSAMYFCASTPRGVNYEQYFGPGTRLTVT.

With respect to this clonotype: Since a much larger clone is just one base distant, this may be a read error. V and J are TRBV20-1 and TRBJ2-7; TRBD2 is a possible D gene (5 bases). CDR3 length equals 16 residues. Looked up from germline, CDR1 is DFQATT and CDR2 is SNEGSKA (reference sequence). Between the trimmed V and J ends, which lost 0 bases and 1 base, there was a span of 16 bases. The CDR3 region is CSARDSRASTSYEQYF. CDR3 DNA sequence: TGCAGTGCTAGAGATTCTCGAGCTAGCACATCCTACGAGCAGTACTTC.

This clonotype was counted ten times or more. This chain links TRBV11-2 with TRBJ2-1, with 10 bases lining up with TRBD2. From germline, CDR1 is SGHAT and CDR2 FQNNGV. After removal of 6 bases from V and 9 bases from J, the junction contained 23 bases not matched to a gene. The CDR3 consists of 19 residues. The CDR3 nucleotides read TGTGCCAGCAGACCAGTCGGGGTAGGGGGAGCGGGAGGGGGAACTGAGCAGTTCTTC. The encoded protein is CASRPVGVGGAGGGTEQFF.

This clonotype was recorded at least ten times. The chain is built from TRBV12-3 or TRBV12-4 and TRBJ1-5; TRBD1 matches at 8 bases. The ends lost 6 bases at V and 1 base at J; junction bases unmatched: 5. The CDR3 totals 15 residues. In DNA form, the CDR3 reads TGTGCCAGCAGCCGGGGACAGGTGAGCAATCAGCCCCAGCATTTT. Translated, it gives CASSRGQVSNQPQHF.

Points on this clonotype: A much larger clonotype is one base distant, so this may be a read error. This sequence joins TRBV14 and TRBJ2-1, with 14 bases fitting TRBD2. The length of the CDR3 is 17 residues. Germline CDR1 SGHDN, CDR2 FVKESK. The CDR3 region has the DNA TGTGCCAGCAGCGGGACTAGCGGGGGCCTCTCCTACACTGAGCAGTTCTTC. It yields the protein CASSGTSGGLSYTEQFF.

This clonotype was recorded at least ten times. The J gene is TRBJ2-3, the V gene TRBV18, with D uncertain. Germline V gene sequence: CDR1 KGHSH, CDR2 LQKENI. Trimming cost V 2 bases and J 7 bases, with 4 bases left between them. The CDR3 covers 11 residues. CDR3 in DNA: TGTGCCAGCTCACCAGAAAATACGCAGTATTTT. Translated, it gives CASSPENTQYF.

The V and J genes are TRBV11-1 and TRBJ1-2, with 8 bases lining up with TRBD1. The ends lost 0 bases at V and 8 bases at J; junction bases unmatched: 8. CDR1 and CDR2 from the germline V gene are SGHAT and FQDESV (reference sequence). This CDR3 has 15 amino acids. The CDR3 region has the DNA TGTGCCAGCAGCTTAGCGACAGGGGAGGACTCGGGCTACACCTTC. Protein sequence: CASSLATGEDSGYTF.

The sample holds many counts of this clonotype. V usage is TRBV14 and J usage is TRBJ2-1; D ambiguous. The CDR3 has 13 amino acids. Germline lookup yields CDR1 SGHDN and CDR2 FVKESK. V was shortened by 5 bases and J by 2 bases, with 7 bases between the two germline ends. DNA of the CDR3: TGTGCCAGCAGCTCGAACCCCTACAATGAGCAGTTCTTC. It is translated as CASSSNPYNEQFF.

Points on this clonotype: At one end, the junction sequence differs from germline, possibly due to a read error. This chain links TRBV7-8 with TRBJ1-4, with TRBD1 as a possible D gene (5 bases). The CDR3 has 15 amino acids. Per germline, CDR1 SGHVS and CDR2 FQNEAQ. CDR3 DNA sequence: TGTGCCAGCAGCGAAATTGGGGGGGAAGGAGAAAAACTGCTTTTT. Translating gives CASSEIGGEGEKLLF.

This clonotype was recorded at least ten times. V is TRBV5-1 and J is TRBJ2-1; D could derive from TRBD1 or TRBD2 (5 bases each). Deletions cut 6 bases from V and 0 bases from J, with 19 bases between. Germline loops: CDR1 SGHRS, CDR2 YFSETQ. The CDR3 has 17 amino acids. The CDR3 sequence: CASMSRPGPSSYNEQFF. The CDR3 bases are TGCGCCAGCATGTCCCGTCCGGGACCTAGCTCCTACAATGAGCAGTTCTTC.

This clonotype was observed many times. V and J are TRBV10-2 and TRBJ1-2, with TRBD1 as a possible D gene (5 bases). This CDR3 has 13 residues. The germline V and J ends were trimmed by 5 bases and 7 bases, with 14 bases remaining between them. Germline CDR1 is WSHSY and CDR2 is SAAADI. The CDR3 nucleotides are TGCGCCAGCAGTCCAGTCGGGACTCTTGGCTACACCTTC. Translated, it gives CASSPVGTLGYTF.

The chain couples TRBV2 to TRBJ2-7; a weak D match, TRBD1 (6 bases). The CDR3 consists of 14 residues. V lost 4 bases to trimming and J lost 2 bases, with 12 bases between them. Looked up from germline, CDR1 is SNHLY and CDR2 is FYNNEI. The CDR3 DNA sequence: TGTGCCAGCAGTGCAGGGGCGGAAACCTACGAGCAGTACTTC. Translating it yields CASSAGAETYEQYF.

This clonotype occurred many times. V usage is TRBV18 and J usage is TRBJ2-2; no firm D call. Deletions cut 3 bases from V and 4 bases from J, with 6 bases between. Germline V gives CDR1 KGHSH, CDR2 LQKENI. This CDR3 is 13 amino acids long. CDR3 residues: CASSPRATGELFF. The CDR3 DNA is TGTGCCAGCTCACCCCGGGCCACCGGGGAGCTGTTTTTT.

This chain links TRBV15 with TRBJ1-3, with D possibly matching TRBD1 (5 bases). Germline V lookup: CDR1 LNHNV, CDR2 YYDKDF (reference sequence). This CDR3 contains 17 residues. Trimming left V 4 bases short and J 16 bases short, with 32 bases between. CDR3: CATSTLGRGRTGNPNYF. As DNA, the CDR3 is TGTGCCACCAGCACCCTGGGTCGGGGGAGAACTGGAAACCCCAATTATTTT.

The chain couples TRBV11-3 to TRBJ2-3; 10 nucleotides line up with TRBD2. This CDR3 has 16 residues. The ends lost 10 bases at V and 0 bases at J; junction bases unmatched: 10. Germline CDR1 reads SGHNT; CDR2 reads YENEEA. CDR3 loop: CAIRTSGLSSTDTQYF. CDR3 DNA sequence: TGTGCCATTAGGACTAGCGGCCTCTCTAGCACAGATACGCAGTATTTT.

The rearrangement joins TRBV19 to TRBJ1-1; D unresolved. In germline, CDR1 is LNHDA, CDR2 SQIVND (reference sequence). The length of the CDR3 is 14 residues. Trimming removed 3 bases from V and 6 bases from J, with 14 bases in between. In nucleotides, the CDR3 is TGTGCCAGTAGTATCAGGTATGCCAGCCCTGAAGCTTTCTTT. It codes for CASSIRYASPEAFF.

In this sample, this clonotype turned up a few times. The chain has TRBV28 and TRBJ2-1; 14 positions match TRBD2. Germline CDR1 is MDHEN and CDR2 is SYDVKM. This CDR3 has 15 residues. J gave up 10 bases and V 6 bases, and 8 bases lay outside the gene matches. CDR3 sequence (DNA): TGTGCCAGCAGCCGACTAGCGGGAGGGAGGGAAGAGCAGTTCTTC. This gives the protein CASSRLAGGREEQFF.

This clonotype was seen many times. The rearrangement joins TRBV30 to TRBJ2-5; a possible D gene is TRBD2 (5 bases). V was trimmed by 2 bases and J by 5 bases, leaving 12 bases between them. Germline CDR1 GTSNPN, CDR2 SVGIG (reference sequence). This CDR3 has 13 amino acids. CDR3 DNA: TGTGCCTGGAGTACTAGGGAAGGGGAGACCCAGTACTTC. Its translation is CAWSTREGETQYF.

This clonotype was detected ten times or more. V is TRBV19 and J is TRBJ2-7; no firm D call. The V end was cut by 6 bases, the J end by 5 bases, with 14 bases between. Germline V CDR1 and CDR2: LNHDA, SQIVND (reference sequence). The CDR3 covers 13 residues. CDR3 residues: CASRSRTMDEQYF. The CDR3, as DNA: TGTGCCAGTAGAAGTCGGACGATGGACGAGCAGTACTTC. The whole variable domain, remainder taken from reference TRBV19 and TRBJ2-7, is DGGITQSPKYLFRKEGQNVTLSCEQNLNHDAMYWYRQDPGQGLRLIYYSQIVNDFQKGDIAEGYSVSREKKESFPLTVTSAQKNPTAFYLCASRSRTMDEQYFGPGTRLTVT.

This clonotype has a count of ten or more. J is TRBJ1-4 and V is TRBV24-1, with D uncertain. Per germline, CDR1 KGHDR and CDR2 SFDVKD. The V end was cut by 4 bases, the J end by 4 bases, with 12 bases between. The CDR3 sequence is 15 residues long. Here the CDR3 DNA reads TGTGCCACCAGTGACTCCGACACCTTTAATGAAAAACTGTTTTTT. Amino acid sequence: CATSDSDTFNEKLFF.

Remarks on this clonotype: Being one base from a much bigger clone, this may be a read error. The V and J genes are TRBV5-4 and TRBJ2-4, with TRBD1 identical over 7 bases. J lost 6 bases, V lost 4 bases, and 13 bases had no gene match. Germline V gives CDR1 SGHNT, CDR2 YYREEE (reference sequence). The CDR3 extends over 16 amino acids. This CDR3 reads CASSLMTGTDGNIQYF. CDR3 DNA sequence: TGTGCCAGCAGCCTGATGACCGGGACAGACGGAAACATTCAGTACTTC.

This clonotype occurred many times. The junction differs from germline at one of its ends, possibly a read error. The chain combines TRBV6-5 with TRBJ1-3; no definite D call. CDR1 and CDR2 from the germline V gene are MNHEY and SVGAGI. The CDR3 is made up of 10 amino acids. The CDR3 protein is CKSLGNTIYF. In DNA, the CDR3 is TGCAAGTCTCTGGGAAACACCATATATTTT.

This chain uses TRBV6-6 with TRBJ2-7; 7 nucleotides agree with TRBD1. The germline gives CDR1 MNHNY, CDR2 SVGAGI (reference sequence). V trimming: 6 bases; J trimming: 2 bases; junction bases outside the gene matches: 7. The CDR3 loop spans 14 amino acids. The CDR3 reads CASRQGTGAYEQYF. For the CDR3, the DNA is TGTGCCAGCAGACAGGGGACGGGCGCCTACGAGCAGTACTTC.

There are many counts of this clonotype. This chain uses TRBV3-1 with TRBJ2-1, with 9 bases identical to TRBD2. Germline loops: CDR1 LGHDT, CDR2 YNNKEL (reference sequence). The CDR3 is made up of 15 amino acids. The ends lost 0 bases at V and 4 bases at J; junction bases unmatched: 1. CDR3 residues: CASSQDTSGYNEQFF. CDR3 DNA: TGTGCCAGCAGCCAAGATACTAGCGGGTACAATGAGCAGTTCTTC.

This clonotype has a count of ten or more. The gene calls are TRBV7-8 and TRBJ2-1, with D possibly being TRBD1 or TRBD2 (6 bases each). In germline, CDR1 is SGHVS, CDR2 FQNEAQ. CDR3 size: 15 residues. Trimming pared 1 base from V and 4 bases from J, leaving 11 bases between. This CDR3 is CASSLVAGHYNEQFF. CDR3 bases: TGTGCCAGCAGCTTAGTCGCGGGACATTACAATGAGCAGTTCTTC.

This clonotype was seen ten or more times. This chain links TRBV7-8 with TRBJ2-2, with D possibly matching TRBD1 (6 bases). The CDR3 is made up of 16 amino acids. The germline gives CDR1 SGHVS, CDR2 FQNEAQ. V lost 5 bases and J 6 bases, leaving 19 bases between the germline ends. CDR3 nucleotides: TGTGCCAGCAGCGCTACCCATGGGGGCGGGCCCGGGGAGCTGTTTTTT. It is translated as CASSATHGGGPGELFF.

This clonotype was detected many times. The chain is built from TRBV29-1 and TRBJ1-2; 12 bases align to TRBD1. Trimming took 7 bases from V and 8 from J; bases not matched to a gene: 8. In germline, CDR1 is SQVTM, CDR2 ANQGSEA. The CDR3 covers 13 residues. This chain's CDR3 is CSAPGDRGQGYTF. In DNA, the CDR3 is TGCAGCGCCCCCGGGGACAGGGGGCAAGGCTACACCTTC. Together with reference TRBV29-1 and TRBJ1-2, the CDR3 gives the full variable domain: SAVISQKPSRDICQRGTSLTIQCQVDSQVTMMFWYRQQPGQSLTLIATANQGSEATYESGFVIDKFPISRPNLTFSTLTVSNMSPEDSSIYLCSAPGDRGQGYTFGSGTRLTVV.

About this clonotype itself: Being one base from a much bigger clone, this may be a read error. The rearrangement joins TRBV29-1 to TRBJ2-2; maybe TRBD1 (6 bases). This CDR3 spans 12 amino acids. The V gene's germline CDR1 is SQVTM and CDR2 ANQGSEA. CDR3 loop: CSGGQNTGELLF. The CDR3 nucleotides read TGCAGCGGCGGACAGAACACCGGGGAGCTGCTTTTT.

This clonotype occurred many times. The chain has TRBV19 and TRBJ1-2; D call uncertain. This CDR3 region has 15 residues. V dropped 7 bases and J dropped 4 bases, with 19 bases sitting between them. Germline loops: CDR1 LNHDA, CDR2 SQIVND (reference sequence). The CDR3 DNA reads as TGTGCCAGTACCTTTACACCGGGATCCGTCTATGGCTACACCTTC. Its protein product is CASTFTPGSVYGYTF.

DNA of the CDR3: TGTGCCACCAGTAGTATAGATAGCGGGACAGGCACAGATACGCAGTATTTT. It yields the protein CATSSIDSGTGTDTQYF. This chain joins TRBV24-1 and TRBJ2-3; a possible D gene is TRBD2 (8 bases). Germline V gives CDR1 KGHDR, CDR2 SFDVKD. The CDR3 contains 17 residues. Trimming pared 6 bases from V and 1 base from J, leaving 19 bases between.

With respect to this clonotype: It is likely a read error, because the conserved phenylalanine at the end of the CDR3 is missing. The CDR3 DNA is TGTGCCAGCAGCACCGACAGGGGGCGCACTGAAGCTTTCTTG. It specifies CASSTDRGRTEAFL. The J gene is TRBJ1-1, the V gene TRBV7-8; 10 bases are a match to TRBD1. Germline values: CDR1 SGHVS, CDR2 FQNEAQ. The trim removed 5 bases at V and 4 bases at J, leaving 4 bases unmatched. The CDR3 contains 14 residues.

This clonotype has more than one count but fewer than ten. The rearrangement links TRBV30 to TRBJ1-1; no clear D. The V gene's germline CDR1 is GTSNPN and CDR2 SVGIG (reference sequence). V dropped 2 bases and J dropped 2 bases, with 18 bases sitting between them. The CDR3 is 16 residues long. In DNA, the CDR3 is TGTGCCTGGAGTCATAGTGTGAGGGTGTTAAACACTGAAGCTTTCTTT. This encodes CAWSHSVRVLNTEAFF.